One and the same sample provided the 24 T cell receptor beta chains below, sequenced in a study of CD8+ T cells in alopecia areata. As the sequencing template, cDNA was produced by extracting RNA and reverse transcribing it. The table came from immunoSEQ multiplex PCR; TCRdb's copy has only in-frame clones and leaves some out. The table has about 200,000 clones, more than 55% seen once. Material for sequencing was CD8+ T cells sorted from blood. Source of these receptors: a human donor in good health.

This clone was detected only once. J is TRBJ1-1 and V is TRBV5-6; D uncertain. Germline-derived CDR1 and CDR2 are SGHDT and YYEEEE. The CDR3 loop spans 13 amino acids. The ends were cut back, 2 bases at V and 1 base at J, with 6 bases in the middle. CDR3 coding DNA: TGTGCCAGCAGCTTTGGGCAGAACACTGAAGCTTTCTTT. Translation gives CASSFGQNTEAFF. Full variable domain (rest looked up from reference TRBV5-6 and TRBJ1-1): DAGVTQSPTHLIKTRGQQVTLRCSPKSGHDTVSWYQQALGQGPQFIFQYYEEEERQRGNFPDRFSGHQFPNYSSELNVNALLLGDSALYLCASSFGQNTEAFFGQGTRLTVV.

This clone was observed once. The V and J genes are TRBV5-6 and TRBJ2-7; a weak D match, TRBD1 (5 bases). V shed 0 bases and J shed 0 bases, with 7 bases lying between them. The length of the CDR3 is 14 residues. CDR1 and CDR2 from the germline V gene are SGHDT and YYEEEE. CDR3 nucleotides: TGTGCCAGCAGCTTGGCGGACAACTCCTACGAGCAGTACTTC. Translated: CASSLADNSYEQYF.

Concerning this clone: Other DNA variants within this sample encode the same CDR3. The rearrangement uses TRBV5-4 and TRBJ2-1; D is possibly TRBD1 (5 bases). The CDR3 consists of 12 residues. Trimming took 0 bases from V and 7 from J, leaving 5 bases between them. Germline CDR1 SGHNT, CDR2 YYREEE (reference sequence). The DNA of the CDR3 is TGTGCCAGCAGCTTGGGACAGAATGAGCAGTTCTTC. Encoded protein: CASSLGQNEQFF.

The chain employs TRBV5-6 and TRBJ1-1; D gene unclear. V lost 4 bases and J 8 bases, leaving 15 bases between the germline ends. Germline CDR1 SGHDT, CDR2 YYEEEE. The CDR3 covers 13 residues. The chain's CDR3 is CASSLMLSGEAFF. The CDR3 DNA sequence: TGTGCCAGCAGCCTGATGCTGTCGGGGGAAGCTTTCTTT.

The gene calls are TRBV30 and TRBJ1-2; D remains ambiguous. The CDR3 has 12 amino acids. The V end lost 4 bases, the J end lost 5 bases, and 11 bases lay between the germline ends. Germline V CDR1 and CDR2: GTSNPN, SVGIG (reference sequence). The CDR3 DNA reads TGTGCCTGGAAGCAGGCCTCTTATGGCTACACCTTC. Its translation: CAWKQASYGYTF.

The chain is built from TRBV7-6 and TRBJ2-3, with 14 bases that match TRBD2. The junction had 2 bases not matched to a gene; V was cut back by 3 bases and J by 3 bases. CDR1 and CDR2 (germline): SGHVS, FNYEAQ. This CDR3 is built from 16 residues. The CDR3 DNA sequence: TGTGCCAGCAGCTTTTGGACTAGCGGGGGGACAGATACGCAGTATTTT. It specifies CASSFWTSGGTDTQYF.

The V and J genes are TRBV14 and TRBJ2-7, with D perhaps matching TRBD2 (6 bases). Deletions cut 5 bases from V and 2 bases from J, with 10 bases between. Germline V lookup: CDR1 SGHDN, CDR2 FVKESK. This CDR3 has 13 residues. CDR3 sequence reads: CASSWGLTYEQYF. The DNA for the CDR3 is TGTGCCAGCAGCTGGGGACTCACCTACGAGCAGTACTTC.

This chain links TRBV7-9 with TRBJ1-2; D is unclear. CDR1 is SEHNR and CDR2 is FQNEAQ in the germline V gene (reference sequence). Trimming left V 0 bases short and J 6 bases short, with 8 bases between. CDR3 length equals 13 residues. The CDR3 spells CASSLASPDGYTF. For the CDR3, the DNA is TGTGCCAGCAGCTTAGCTTCCCCGGATGGCTACACCTTC.

The chain couples TRBV6-1 to TRBJ2-7; D not resolved. With 4 bases removed from V and 2 bases from J, the gap between germline ends came to 15 bases. Germline CDR1 and CDR2: MNHNS and SASEGT. There are 15 residues in the CDR3. The CDR3 DNA follows: TGTGCCAGCAGTGGGGCAGACACCGAAGCCTACGAGCAGTACTTC. Amino acids: CASSGADTEAYEQYF.

This clone was seen only a few times. This chain links TRBV29-1 with TRBJ2-5; D unclear. V gave up 4 bases and J gave up 2 bases, with 8 bases separating them. The CDR3 has 12 amino acids. CDR1 and CDR2 (germline): SQVTM, ANQGSEA. The CDR3, as DNA: TGCAGCGTTGGGGTCCCGCAAGAGACCCAGTACTTC. Translating gives CSVGVPQETQYF.

The chain recombines TRBV10-2 with TRBJ2-5; 10 bases fit TRBD2. CDR3 size: 15 residues. In germline, CDR1 is WSHSY, CDR2 SAAADI. Losses at the gene ends were 10 bases for V and 4 bases for J; bases not matched to a gene: 12. The CDR3 loop is CATKREASGGETQYF. In DNA form, the CDR3 reads TGCGCCACTAAGAGGGAGGCTAGCGGGGGAGAGACCCAGTACTTC.

This clone was seen repeatedly, ten times or more. The J gene is TRBJ2-7, the V gene TRBV19, with a weak D call TRBD1 (6 bases). There are 15 residues in the CDR3. Germline V gives CDR1 LNHDA, CDR2 SQIVND (reference sequence). V shed 3 bases and J shed 0 bases, with 12 bases lying between them. The CDR3 DNA sequence: TGTGCCAGTAGTATGGACAGCCGTATCTCCTACGAGCAGTACTTC. Amino acids: CASSMDSRISYEQYF.

The CDR3 DNA reads as TGTGCCAGCAGCCCGAGTAACCGCGAGACCCAGTACTTC. Its translation is CASSPSNRETQYF. The chain is built from TRBV25-1 and TRBJ2-5; D not resolved. The ends were cut back, 6 bases at V and 5 bases at J, with 13 bases in the middle. Germline V gives CDR1 MGHDK, CDR2 SYGVNS. CDR3 length equals 13 residues.

The rearrangement uses TRBV29-1 and TRBJ1-4; weak D call: TRBD1 (5 bases). Trimming took off 4 bases at V and 4 bases at J, with 16 bases between the two ends. Germline V lookup: CDR1 SQVTM, CDR2 ANQGSEA. The CDR3 runs 15 residues. CDR3 sequence (DNA): TGCAGCGTTGGAATGAGGGGAGAGGGTAATGAAAAACTGTTTTTT. Protein: CSVGMRGEGNEKLFF.

The V gene is TRBV15, the J gene TRBJ2-5, with D tentatively TRBD2 (5 bases). Germline loops: CDR1 LNHNV, CDR2 YYDKDF (reference sequence). V lost 5 bases and J 11 bases, leaving 24 bases between the germline ends. The CDR3 runs to 15 residues. Here the CDR3 DNA reads TGTGCCACCAGCCCAAAGGATACGGGGTCCGCTCAGCAGTACTTC. Translation: CATSPKDTGSAQQYF.

The rearrangement uses TRBV2 and TRBJ1-2, with D maybe TRBD1 (6 bases). Germline CDR1 SNHLY, CDR2 FYNNEI. Trimming removed 5 bases at V and 3 bases at J, with 10 bases between. This CDR3 comprises 13 residues. CDR3 protein: CASSSRGYYGYTF. CDR3 bases: TGTGCCAGCAGTTCAAGGGGGTACTATGGCTACACCTTC.

This chain uses TRBV4-1 with TRBJ1-5; D is uncertain. Trimming left V 3 bases short and J 0 bases short, with 9 bases between. Germline values: CDR1 MGHRA, CDR2 YSYEKL. CDR3 length: 15 amino acids. The CDR3 protein is CASSHRVDSNQPQHF. CDR3 DNA sequence: TGCGCCAGCAGCCACCGAGTCGATAGCAATCAGCCCCAGCATTTT.

This rearrangement joins TRBV6-5 to TRBJ2-5, with 8 bases that match TRBD1. Germline values: CDR1 MNHEY, CDR2 SVGAGI. J gave up 2 bases and V 6 bases, and 8 bases lay outside the gene matches. CDR3 length: 15 residues. The CDR3 protein is CASRQGQGQQETQYF. Written as DNA, the CDR3 is TGTGCCAGCAGGCAAGGACAGGGACAACAAGAGACCCAGTACTTC.

This clone was observed a handful of times. This rearrangement joins TRBV5-4 to TRBJ2-4; no clear D. The V gene's germline CDR1 is SGHNT and CDR2 YYREEE (reference sequence). The CDR3 runs to 14 residues. Trimming took 2 bases from V and 1 from J, leaving 7 bases between them. In DNA, the CDR3 is TGTGCCAGCAGCTTCCACCCGGCCAAAAACATTCAGTACTTC. It encodes CASSFHPAKNIQYF.

In its sample, this clone was seen a few times. Distinct nucleotide sequences in the sample also encode this CDR3. The chain has TRBV4-1 and TRBJ2-1; D ambiguous. The CDR3 is made up of 16 amino acids. The V gene lost 0 bases and the J gene lost 0 bases, with 9 bases spanning the gap. Germline V gene lookup returns CDR1 MGHRA and CDR2 YSYEKL. The CDR3 DNA reads as TGCGCCAGCAGCCAAGAGGGCAGAAGCTCCTACAATGAGCAGTTCTTC. It encodes CASSQEGRSSYNEQFF.

About this clone itself: The same CDR3 can be traced to other DNA sequences in this sample. The chain is built from TRBV4-1 and TRBJ2-7; possible D gene TRBD1, 5 bases. The germline CDR1 and CDR2 sequences are MGHRA and YSYEKL. This CDR3 comprises 13 residues. The ends were cut back, 1 base at V and 5 bases at J, with 9 bases in the middle. CDR3 sequence: CASSQGEGDEQYF. For the CDR3, the DNA is TGCGCCAGCAGCCAAGGGGAAGGGGACGAGCAGTACTTC.

This clone was detected once. This chain links TRBV6-6 with TRBJ1-2; D not resolved. The CDR3 sequence is 12 residues long. V gave up 6 bases and J gave up 8 bases, with 13 bases separating them. Germline loops: CDR1 MNHNY, CDR2 SVGAGI (reference sequence). In DNA form, the CDR3 reads TGTGCCAGCAGCCCCTCGCCAAGAGGCTACACCTTC. The encoded protein is CASSPSPRGYTF.

V is TRBV7-9 and J is TRBJ1-5; D is possibly TRBD1 (6 bases). The CDR3 totals 17 residues. Trimming removed 4 bases from V and 2 bases from J, with 18 bases in between. Germline assignment: CDR1 SEHNR and CDR2 FQNEAQ (reference sequence). This chain's CDR3 is CASSSESGDWGNQPQHF. The CDR3 DNA reads TGTGCCAGCAGCTCCGAATCAGGGGATTGGGGCAATCAGCCCCAGCATTTT. The variable domain in full, completed from reference TRBV7-9 and TRBJ1-5, reads DTGVSQNPRHKITKRGQNVTFRCDPISEHNRLYWYRQTLGQGPEFLTYFQNEAQLEKSRLLSDRFSAERPKGSFSTLEIQRTEQGDSAMYLCASSSESGDWGNQPQHFGDGTRLSIL.

This clone was detected a few times. The chain has TRBV23-1 and TRBJ2-7, with 8 bases matching TRBD1. TRBV23-1 falls under the ORF class, with uncertain function. Trimming cost V 2 bases and J 1 base; bases outside gene matches: 7. This CDR3 is 16 amino acids long. The CDR3 is CASSQRTGSGSYEQYF. In nucleotides, the CDR3 is TGCGCCAGCAGTCAACGGACAGGGAGCGGGTCCTACGAGCAGTACTTC.